This T cell receptor beta chain was observed in a study of glioma-infiltrating T cells. Amplification of TCR alpha and beta CDR3 regions from RNA used iRepertoire nested multiplex PCR. One-step reverse transcription and amplification started from approximately 100-400 ng of tissue mRNA or PBMC total RNA. TCRdb recomputed calls from the multiplex PCR reads with MiXCR, one row per CDR3 protein. The data contain about 140,000 distinct CDR3 sequences, roughly two fifths of them singletons. In the case of this clonotype: What it recognizes is unknown.

Findings and caveats of the study: Gliomas, especially low-grade, showed above-expected tissue-blood divergence; non-neoplastic patients showed below.

V was cut by 0 bases and J by 3 bases, with 5 bases left in between. Germline CDR1 reads MGHRA; CDR2 reads YSYEKL. The CDR3 covers 13 residues. The sequence derives from a human donor with low-grade glioma or glioblastoma, undergoing nonglioma brain surgery, or in good health (not recorded which). The sample consisted of glioma tissue, nonneoplastic brain tissue, or PBMCs (not recorded which). The genes are TRBV4-1 and TRBJ1-1; D remains ambiguous. The CDR3 nucleotides are TGCGCCAGCAGCCAAGAAGGGTACACTGAAGCTTTCTTT. Translating gives CASSQEGYTEAFF.